These 21 T cell receptor beta chains were all obtained from the same sample, sequenced in a study of blood T cell repertoires in COVID-19. Libraries were prepared by immunoSEQ multiplex PCR; TCRdb keeps only in-frame clonotypes and omits some of them. Of roughly 250,000 clones in the sample, approximately 80% were seen once. Source material: peripheral blood. The source is a woman aged 45-65 years with acute or convalescent COVID-19.

The chain employs TRBV6-5 and TRBJ2-1, with D perhaps matching TRBD2 (6 bases). The germline gives CDR1 MNHEY, CDR2 SVGAGI. The CDR3 totals 15 residues. Trimming took 7 bases from V and 1 from J, leaving 14 bases between them. The CDR3 coding sequence is TGTGCCAGCATCCGAGGGACTGTATCCTACAATGAGCAGTTCTTC. It is translated as CASIRGTVSYNEQFF.

The chain recombines TRBV24-1 with TRBJ2-2; a possible D gene is TRBD2 (7 bases). Germline loops: CDR1 KGHDR, CDR2 SFDVKD. There are 16 residues in the CDR3. Trimming stripped 1 base from V and 5 bases from J, with 13 bases between. Here the CDR3 DNA reads TGTGCCACCAGTGATTTAGGCAGGGGAGGGACCGGGGAGCTGTTTTTT. This translates into CATSDLGRGGTGELFF.

The J gene is TRBJ2-5, the V gene TRBV28; 8 bases align to TRBD1. The germline gives CDR1 MDHEN, CDR2 SYDVKM. The V gene end was trimmed by 10 bases and the J gene end by 2 bases; junction bases not matched to a gene: 12. There are 15 residues in the CDR3. DNA of the CDR3: TGTGCCATCCGAGGTGACAGGGGCCCGCAAGAGACCCAGTACTTC. Its protein is CAIRGDRGPQETQYF.

This clone appeared once. This rearrangement joins TRBV28 to TRBJ1-6, with D perhaps TRBD1 (5 bases). The CDR3 extends over 13 amino acids. Between the trimmed V and J ends, which lost 1 base and 13 bases, there was a span of 11 bases. Germline CDR1 reads MDHEN; CDR2 reads SYDVKM. The chain's CDR3 is CASSLSSGRPLHF. CDR3 in DNA: TGTGCCAGCAGTTTATCTTCAGGGAGGCCCCTCCACTTT.

The V gene is TRBV12-3 or TRBV12-4, the J gene TRBJ1-1; no firm D call. Trimming removed 5 bases from V and 4 bases from J, with 8 bases in between. The CDR3 consists of 12 residues. CDR3 region: CASSPPSTEAFF. In nucleotides, the CDR3 is TGTGCCAGCAGTCCACCGAGCACTGAAGCTTTCTTT.

The chain uses TRBV5-4 and TRBJ1-6, with D possibly TRBD1 on 6 matching bases. The CDR3 extends over 14 amino acids. Germline CDR1 and CDR2: SGHNT and YYREEE (reference sequence). V was cut by 0 bases and J by 9 bases, with 10 bases left in between. CDR3 nucleotide sequence: TGTGCCAGCAGCTTGGGGGGGCGCGTTTCACCCCTCCACTTT. Protein: CASSLGGRVSPLHF.

J is TRBJ1-2 and V is TRBV11-2; D unresolved. V dropped 0 bases and J dropped 7 bases, with 12 bases sitting between them. Germline V gene sequence: CDR1 SGHAT, CDR2 FQNNGV. CDR3 length: 14 residues. CDR3 in DNA: TGTGCCAGCAGCTTAGATCCGGGTTGGAGTGGCTACACCTTC. Translation gives CASSLDPGWSGYTF. Combining the CDR3 with reference TRBV11-2 and TRBJ1-2 gives the whole variable domain EAGVAQSPRYKIIEKRQSVAFWCNPISGHATLYWYQQILGQGPKLLIQFQNNGVVDDSQLPKDRFSAERLKGVDSTLKIQPAKLEDSAVYLCASSLDPGWSGYTFGSGTRLTVV.

CDR3 sequence reads: CASRGGLANEQFF. CDR3 DNA sequence: TGTGCCAGCAGGGGGGGACTAGCAAATGAGCAGTTCTTC. The chain combines TRBV6-5 with TRBJ2-1; 9 positions match TRBD2. Germline assignment: CDR1 MNHEY and CDR2 SVGAGI. The CDR3 is 13 residues long. Losses at the gene ends were 6 bases for V and 7 bases for J; bases not matched to a gene: 4.

This chain uses TRBV6-1 with TRBJ2-7, with a tentative D call TRBD1 (5 bases). The CDR3 runs to 14 residues. CDR1 is MNHNS, CDR2 SASEGT, per germline. V was clipped by 0 bases and J by 4 bases, with 10 bases between them. In nucleotides, the CDR3 is TGTGCCAGCAGTGAAGCCAAAGGGGTTTACGAGCAGTACTTC. Protein product: CASSEAKGVYEQYF.

This clone was observed once. The chain links TRBV21-1 to TRBJ2-1; TRBD2, the table's D call, was not compared with the DNA. TRBV21-1 constitutes a pseudogene. The CDR3 loop spans 14 amino acids. Written as DNA, the CDR3 is TGTGCCAGCAGCAAAGAGCCCAACTACAATGAGCAGTTCTTC. This translates into CASSKEPNYNEQFF.

The genes are TRBV19 and TRBJ1-5; D perhaps matches TRBD1 (5 bases). The CDR3 is 16 residues long. Germline V gene sequence: CDR1 LNHDA, CDR2 SQIVND (reference sequence). The V and J ends lost 8 bases and 6 bases respectively, with 23 bases between them. The DNA for the CDR3 is TGTGCCAGTTTGGGAGCGGGGCAGGGTAATAGTCAGCCCCAGCATTTT. Encoded protein: CASLGAGQGNSQPQHF.

The chain couples TRBV6-6 to TRBJ1-6; unclear D gene. This CDR3 has 14 residues. The germline gives CDR1 MNHNY, CDR2 SVGAGI (reference sequence). Trimming pared 2 bases from V and 7 bases from J, leaving 9 bases between. DNA for the CDR3: TGTGCCAGCAGTTACGCAGAACGCAATTCACCCCTCCACTTT. Protein sequence: CASSYAERNSPLHF.

V is TRBV4-1 and J is TRBJ1-4; possibly TRBD1 for D (6 bases). V was shortened by 1 base and J by 8 bases, with 14 bases between the two germline ends. Germline assignment: CDR1 MGHRA and CDR2 YSYEKL. The CDR3 is made up of 15 amino acids. The DNA of the CDR3 is TGCGCCAGCAGCCAAGTGGGGACACCACGGGAAAAACTGTTTTTT. It yields the protein CASSQVGTPREKLFF.

In its sample, this clone was seen once. The chain couples TRBV7-2 to TRBJ1-3; 7 bases line up with TRBD1. CDR3 size: 14 residues. Looked up from germline, CDR1 is SGHTA and CDR2 is FQGNSA. V dropped 5 bases and J dropped 4; count of bases not matched to a gene: 5. The CDR3: CASSPTGNGNTIYF. The CDR3 region has the DNA TGTGCCAGCAGCCCGACAGGGAACGGAAACACCATATATTTT.

The chain has TRBV2 and TRBJ2-2; D unresolved. Trimming left V 4 bases short and J 2 bases short, with 8 bases between. Germline lookup yields CDR1 SNHLY and CDR2 FYNNEI. This CDR3 has 14 amino acids. CDR3 DNA sequence: TGTGCCAGCAGTGTTGATACAAACACCGGGGAGCTGTTTTTT. It encodes CASSVDTNTGELFF.

This chain uses TRBV27 with TRBJ2-6; 12 bases match TRBD1. This CDR3 contains 18 residues. The V segment lost 7 bases and the J segment 0 bases; nucleotides outside the gene matches: 7. The germline CDR1 and CDR2 sequences are MNHEY and SMNVEV (reference sequence). CDR3 loop: CASTHRGQGASGANVLTF. CDR3 coding DNA: TGTGCCAGCACTCACCGGGGACAGGGGGCCTCTGGGGCCAACGTCCTGACTTTC.

This clone came up once. The rearrangement links TRBV4-1 to TRBJ2-6, with TRBD1 as a possible D gene (6 bases). V dropped 3 bases and J dropped 2 bases, with 11 bases sitting between them. The CDR3 extends over 16 amino acids. From germline, CDR1 is MGHRA and CDR2 YSYEKL. This CDR3 reads CASSHQPGAGANVLTF. The CDR3 DNA reads as TGCGCCAGCAGCCACCAACCAGGGGCTGGGGCCAACGTCCTGACTTTC.

The chain recombines TRBV19 with TRBJ1-5, with 8 bases identical to TRBD1. Germline V gene sequence: CDR1 LNHDA, CDR2 SQIVND (reference sequence). V gave up 4 bases and J gave up 7 bases; unmatched junction bases: 12. The CDR3 is 16 residues long. The CDR3 sequence: CASSTTETGDGQPQHF. As DNA, the CDR3 is TGTGCCAGTAGTACGACCGAGACAGGGGACGGACAGCCCCAGCATTTT.

This clone was seen just once. V and J are TRBV6-5 and TRBJ1-2; D may be TRBD1 (6 bases). CDR1 is MNHEY and CDR2 is SVGAGI in the germline V gene. This CDR3 is 13 amino acids long. V shed 8 bases and J shed 8 bases, with 18 bases lying between them. CDR3 bases: TGTGCCAGCTTTCGTGGGCAGGGGAGCGGCTACACCTTC. Its translation is CASFRGQGSGYTF.

This chain links TRBV5-1 with TRBJ2-7; 8 positions agree with TRBD2. This CDR3 has 15 amino acids. CDR1 is SGHRS and CDR2 is YFSETQ in the germline V gene. After removal of 4 bases from V and 2 bases from J, the junction contained 8 bases not matched to a gene. This CDR3 reads CASSPTAGGPYEQYF. DNA for the CDR3: TGCGCCAGCAGCCCCACGGCGGGAGGTCCCTACGAGCAGTACTTC.

The J gene is TRBJ1-1, the V gene TRBV6-5; D is uncertain. Germline CDR1 and CDR2: MNHEY and SVGAGI. The CDR3 sequence is 14 residues long. V dropped 2 bases and J dropped 2 bases, with 9 bases sitting between them. The CDR3 nucleotides read TGTGCCAGCAGTTACGGTGGCCTCAACACTGAAGCTTTCTTT. It translates to CASSYGGLNTEAFF.